These T cell receptor beta chains were read from a single sample in a study of shared clonotypes between healthy human individuals. Measured with immunoSEQ multiplex PCR; TCRdb has only the in-frame clones, and not every one. This sample has hundreds of thousands of clones, with about 91% found just once. The specimen sequenced was naive CD8+ T cells sorted from blood. These receptors were taken from a man aged 25 to 40 in good health. Each CDR3 is given with its conserved first and last residue. A D gene is named only where the DNA matches it firmly. Expanded clones get a size class; other rows say once, few or many, or leave the size out.

j_call clone_size v_call d_call cdr3_nt cdr3_aa
TRBJ2-3 NA TRBV5-1 TRBD2 TGCGCCAGCAGCGGAACTAGCGGGGCTAGCACAGATACGCAGTATTTT CASSGTSGASTDTQYF
TRBJ2-2 NA TRBV11-3 NA TGTGCCAGCAGCTTGAGGGCAACCGGGGAGCTGTTTTTT CASSLRATGELFF
TRBJ2-5 NA TRBV7-1 TRBD1 TGTGCCAGCAGCTCAAACCGGGACAGAGAAAGAGAGACCCAGTACTTC CASSSNRDRERETQYF
TRBJ2-7 once TRBV5-6 NA TGTGCCAGCAGGGCTGTGGATACCTACGAGCAGTACTTC CASRAVDTYEQYF
TRBJ2-2 NA TRBV9 NA TGTGCCAGCAGCGTTAGGTATTTCGCCGGGGAGCTGTTTTTT CASSVRYFAGELFF
TRBJ2-2 NA TRBV29-1 TRBD2 TGCAGCGCCGGAACTAGCGGGGATTATGGCGGGGAGCTGTTTTTT CSAGTSGDYGGELFF
TRBJ2-2 NA TRBV7-9 NA TGTGCCAGCAGCTTAGTAGGTTGGAACACCGGGGAGCTGTTTTTT CASSLVGWNTGELFF
TRBJ2-7 NA TRBV14 NA TGTGCCAGCAGCCAAGACTCAGTCTTCTACGAGCAGTACTTC CASSQDSVFYEQYF
TRBJ2-7 few TRBV5-1 NA TGCGCCAGCAGCTTGAATGTAGGGGCCGAGCAGTACTTC CASSLNVGAEQYF
TRBJ2-6 NA TRBV14 NA TGTGCCAGCAGCCGAAGAGCGGCCTCTGGGGCCAACGTCCTGACTTTC CASSRRAASGANVLTF
TRBJ2-1 NA TRBV9 NA TGTGCCAGCAGCGCACAAGACGCGAGCTCCTACAATGAGCAGTTCTTC CASSAQDASSYNEQFF
TRBJ2-3 NA TRBV6-6 NA TGTGCCAGCAGTTCAGCCCTGCCCACAGATACGCAGTATTTT CASSSALPTDTQYF
TRBJ2-3 NA TRBV5-4 TRBD2 TGTGCCAGCAGCCTTCCTACTAGCGGGAGCACAGATACGCAGTATTTT CASSLPTSGSTDTQYF
TRBJ2-3 NA TRBV5-1 TRBD2 TGCGCCAGCAGCGCCAACCCCTCCGGGACTAGCGGCTACACAGATACGCAGTATTTT CASSANPSGTSGYTDTQYF
TRBJ2-3 NA TRBV5-5 TRBD1 TGTGCCAGCAGTTATGACAGGGGGCGGACAGATACGCAGTATTTT CASSYDRGRTDTQYF
TRBJ2-7 NA TRBV7-2 NA TGTGCCAGCAGCTTAAACGCCCCGGCCACCTACGAGCAGTACTTC CASSLNAPATYEQYF
TRBJ2-1 NA TRBV4-2 NA TGTGCCAGCAGCCGACCCTCGGACAATGAGCAGTTCTTC CASSRPSDNEQFF
TRBJ2-7 NA TRBV27 NA TGTGCCAGCAGTCAAAGGGAGGCCTACGAGCAGTACTTC CASSQREAYEQYF
TRBJ2-1 NA TRBV9 NA TGTGCCAGCAGCGTAGAAGGGGGACTCAACAATGAGCAGTTCTTC CASSVEGGLNNEQFF
TRBJ2-1 NA TRBV27 NA TGTGCCAGCTCTGCAGGAACGGGACTCACACCGTTCTTC CASSAGTGLTPFF